This T cell receptor beta chain came from a study of blood T cells in healthy people across ages. Study-wide findings and caveats: Estimated diversity that came from one million T cells was considered an underestimate.

In germline, CDR1 is SEHNR, CDR2 FQNEAQ (reference sequence). This CDR3 is built from 15 residues. For the second PCR, which ran for about 6 to 11 cycles, a sample-barcoded 5' primer and a J-beta primer mix were used. TCRdb fed the 5' RACE reads into MiXCR, producing one record per CDR3 protein. Altogether some 1,000,000 distinct CDR3 sequences are present, roughly 24% being singletons, with the ten largest covering 0.75%. This clonotype was detected only a few times. The antigen remains unidentified. These sequences were also reported in another study, on T cells of mothers and their children. According to that study: When the second PCR was run, its M1S primer added sample barcodes and 2-4 random nucleotides.

This TCR was sampled from a girl aged 2-9 years in good health. The sequenced material came from blood. The chain is built from TRBV7-9 and TRBJ2-3; 10 bases align to TRBD2. CDR3 amino acids: CVQQLSGGSTDTQYF. For the CDR3, the DNA is TGTGTCCAGCAGCTTAGCGGGGGGAGCACAGATACGCAGTATTTT.